One and the same sample provided the 23 T cell receptor beta chains below, sequenced in a study of T cell changes during pregnancy in multiple sclerosis. Here immunoSEQ multiplex PCR was the method, and the copy in TCRdb shows in-frame clones only, minus some. Among 50,000 or so clones, roughly 92% were seen once, and the ten largest hold around 0.76%. The sample consisted of CD4+ T cells from peripheral blood mononuclear cells, taken in the third trimester of pregnancy. The receptors originated from a female donor with multiple sclerosis, enrolled in a pregnancy study.

The CDR3 sequence: CAIRGQGGEQYF. CDR3 DNA: TGTGCCATCAGGGGACAGGGAGGCGAGCAGTACTTC. V usage is TRBV10-3 and J usage is TRBJ2-7, with 9 bases lining up with TRBD1. The CDR3 has 12 residues. Germline loops: CDR1 ENHRY, CDR2 SYGVKD. Trimming cost V 6 bases and J 6 bases; bases outside gene matches: 3.

The J gene is TRBJ1-2, the V gene TRBV29-1; the match to TRBD1 covers 9 bases. Germline V gene lookup returns CDR1 SQVTM and CDR2 ANQGSEA. Trimming took 6 bases from V and 8 from J; bases not matched to a gene: 10. The CDR3 runs to 13 residues. The CDR3 reads CSVTPGQGWGYTF. CDR3 coding DNA: TGCAGCGTAACACCGGGACAGGGATGGGGCTACACCTTC.

The rearrangement uses TRBV21-1 and TRBJ1-2; TRBD1, the table's D call, was not compared with the DNA. TRBV21-1 is described as a pseudogene. The CDR3 spans 15 residues. CDR3 coding DNA: TGTGCCAGCAGCAAAGGAGGGACAGACCTCTATGGCTACACCTTC. It codes for CASSKGGTDLYGYTF.

This chain joins TRBV6-5 and TRBJ1-2; 12 nucleotides match TRBD1. CDR3 length: 15 residues. After removal of 4 bases from V and 5 bases from J, the junction contained 5 bases not matched to a gene. The germline CDR1 and CDR2 sequences are MNHEY and SVGAGI. This chain's CDR3 is CASSSPGQGAYGYTF. The CDR3 bases are TGTGCCAGCAGTTCCCCGGGACAGGGGGCGTATGGCTACACCTTC.

This clone was observed a single time. This chain uses TRBV15 with TRBJ2-7; TRBD1 aligns across 7 bases. The CDR3 contains 16 residues. With V trimmed by 0 bases and J by 2 bases, 7 bases remained unmatched. CDR1 LNHNV and CDR2 YYDKDF come from the germline V gene (reference sequence). CDR3 nucleotides: TGTGCCACCAGCAGAGATCTCCCGGGGACAGCCTACGAGCAGTACTTC. Amino acids: CATSRDLPGTAYEQYF. Using reference TRBV15 and TRBJ2-7 for the parts outside the CDR3, the full variable domain is DAMVIQNPRYQVTQFGKPVTLSCSQTLNHNVMYWYQQKSSQAPKLLFHYYDKDFNNEADTPDNFQSRRPNTSFCFLDIRSPGLGDTAMYLCATSRDLPGTAYEQYFGPGTRLTVT.

The V and J genes are TRBV19 and TRBJ2-5; 10 bases are a match to TRBD1. The CDR3 extends over 15 amino acids. Germline loops: CDR1 LNHDA, CDR2 SQIVND (reference sequence). The junction had 9 bases not matched to a gene; V was cut back by 6 bases and J by 5 bases. In DNA, the CDR3 is TGTGCCAGTAGGCCGACAGGGGGCGCTGGGGAGACCCAGTACTTC. It specifies CASRPTGGAGETQYF.

The chain combines TRBV6-4 with TRBJ1-5; TRBD1 might be the D (5 bases). Germline V gene lookup returns CDR1 MRHNA and CDR2 SNTAGT. V was clipped by 0 bases and J by 10 bases, with 10 bases between them. The CDR3 is 13 amino acids. For the CDR3, the DNA is TGTGCCAGCAGTGACTCTGGGGGGGAACCCCAGCATTTT. Its protein is CASSDSGGEPQHF.

The chain combines TRBV2 with TRBJ1-3; D may be TRBD1 (5 bases). There are 16 residues in the CDR3. CDR1 and CDR2 from the germline V gene are SNHLY and FYNNEI. V was shortened by 7 bases and J by 0 bases, with 16 bases between the two germline ends. The CDR3 nucleotides read TGTGCCAGCACCAGGGCTTCCATCATCTCTGGAAACACCATATATTTT. Its protein is CASTRASIISGNTIYF.

The chain carries TRBV6-6 and TRBJ2-7; D not certain. The CDR3 is made up of 15 amino acids. CDR1 is MNHNY, CDR2 SVGAGI, per germline (reference sequence). Trimming pared 3 bases from V and 0 bases from J, leaving 12 bases between. CDR3 in DNA: TGTGCCAGCAGTTATCGGCCGGGTCGCTCCTACGAGCAGTACTTC. Encoded protein: CASSYRPGRSYEQYF.

CDR3 protein: CASSPGGTGYGYTF. The CDR3 region has the DNA TGTGCCAGCAGCCCAGGAGGGACGGGCTATGGCTACACCTTC. This chain joins TRBV7-2 and TRBJ1-2; D might be TRBD1 (5 bases). V was clipped by 5 bases and J by 4 bases, with 14 bases between them. The CDR3 consists of 14 residues. Germline values: CDR1 SGHTA, CDR2 FQGNSA.

The DNA for the CDR3 is TGCGCCAGCAGCTCAACAGGGGGGAGCACAGATACGCAGTATTTT. This encodes CASSSTGGSTDTQYF. J is TRBJ2-3 and V is TRBV5-1; 8 bases agree with TRBD1. The germline CDR1 and CDR2 sequences are SGHRS and YFSETQ. Losses at the gene ends were 3 bases for V and 0 bases for J; bases not matched to a gene: 3. This CDR3 contains 15 residues.

The rearrangement joins TRBV18 to TRBJ2-7, with 8 nucleotides matching TRBD1. V gave up 1 base and J gave up 3 bases; unmatched junction bases: 14. The CDR3 has 18 amino acids. Germline V CDR1 and CDR2: KGHSH, LQKENI. CDR3 bases: TGTGCCAGCTCACCACTGGTGGGACAGGTCCCTGAGCTCTACGAGCAGTACTTC. This translates into CASSPLVGQVPELYEQYF.

This clone has a single count. The chain links TRBV6-1 to TRBJ1-2, with a possible D match to TRBD1 (5 bases). V was pared by 7 bases and J by 4 bases, with 19 bases between. CDR1 and CDR2 from the germline V gene are MNHNS and SASEGT. CDR3 size: 15 residues. This chain's CDR3 is CASTTGGGGSYGYTF. The DNA of the CDR3 is TGTGCCAGCACCACCGGGGGAGGTGGAAGCTATGGCTACACCTTC.

The chain employs TRBV6-1 and TRBJ2-1, with D uncertain. The CDR3 spans 12 residues. In germline, CDR1 is MNHNS, CDR2 SASEGT. V was trimmed by 4 bases and J by 9 bases, leaving 10 bases between them. CDR3 region: CASSVGWFEQFF. CDR3 coding DNA: TGTGCCAGCAGTGTCGGTTGGTTTGAGCAGTTCTTC.

V is TRBV9 and J is TRBJ2-7; 9 bases are shared with TRBD1. Losses at the gene ends were 5 bases for V and 4 bases for J; bases not matched to a gene: 4. The germline V gene has CDR1 SGDLS and CDR2 YYNGEE. The CDR3 contains 13 residues. DNA for the CDR3: TGTGCCAGCAGTGGGACAGGGTCATACGAGCAGTACTTC. Amino acids: CASSGTGSYEQYF.

The genes are TRBV6-5 and TRBJ1-3; D unresolved. CDR1 and CDR2 (germline): MNHEY, SVGAGI. Trimming pared 0 bases from V and 0 bases from J, leaving 9 bases between. This CDR3 is built from 16 residues. CDR3 DNA: TGTGCCAGCAGTTACTCCCCTCCGTACTCTGGAAACACCATATATTTT. Translation: CASSYSPPYSGNTIYF.

V is TRBV11-3 and J is TRBJ2-1; possible D gene TRBD2, 5 bases. The V end was cut by 0 bases, the J end by 5 bases, with 5 bases between. Germline V CDR1 and CDR2: SGHNT, YENEEA. There are 13 residues in the CDR3. CDR3 nucleotides: TGTGCCAGCAGCTTAGACGGGGACAATGAGCAGTTCTTC. It yields the protein CASSLDGDNEQFF.

The chain joins TRBV6-6 to TRBJ1-1, with 12 bases identical to TRBD1. V gave up 5 bases and J gave up 5 bases; unmatched junction bases: 6. The germline V gene has CDR1 MNHNY and CDR2 SVGAGI (reference sequence). CDR3 size: 15 residues. Written as DNA, the CDR3 is TGTGCCAGCAGTGCGGGACAGGGGGCGAGAACTGAAGCTTTCTTT. It encodes CASSAGQGARTEAFF.

The chain has TRBV5-4 and TRBJ1-2; 10 bases align to TRBD1. The V gene's germline CDR1 is SGHNT and CDR2 YYREEE (reference sequence). The CDR3 totals 16 residues. Unmatched junction bases numbered 8, after V lost 4 bases and J lost 2 bases. This CDR3 reads CASSPPRQGANYGYTF. CDR3 DNA: TGTGCCAGCAGCCCGCCCCGACAGGGGGCGAACTATGGCTACACCTTC.

The chain has TRBV4-2 and TRBJ2-3, with TRBD2 identical over 7 bases. V dropped 5 bases and J dropped 1; count of bases not matched to a gene: 3. The CDR3 has 14 residues. CDR1 is LGHNA, CDR2 YNFKEQ, per germline. CDR3 loop: CASSTRGGTDTQYF. In DNA form, the CDR3 reads TGTGCCAGCAGCACCCGGGGGGGCACAGATACGCAGTATTTT.

J is TRBJ1-6 and V is TRBV6-4; D uncertain. Per germline, CDR1 MRHNA and CDR2 SNTAGT. The CDR3 has 13 residues. Between the trimmed V and J ends, which lost 5 bases and 8 bases, there was a span of 10 bases. The CDR3 loop is CASSHRTDSPLHF. DNA of the CDR3: TGTGCCAGCAGTCACCGTACGGATTCACCCCTCCACTTT.

The V call is TRBV5-1, the J call TRBJ2-2, with D possibly TRBD2 on 6 matching bases. This CDR3 is 14 amino acids long. Trimming pared 6 bases from V and 9 bases from J, leaving 18 bases between. Germline V gives CDR1 SGHRS, CDR2 YFSETQ. The chain's CDR3 is CASNPGEPARELFF. CDR3 coding DNA: TGCGCCAGCAACCCGGGGGAGCCGGCGAGGGAGCTGTTTTTT.

This rearrangement joins TRBV7-8 to TRBJ2-7, with D perhaps matching TRBD2 (5 bases). This CDR3 has 15 residues. Trimming removed 2 bases at V and 7 bases at J, with 18 bases between. Germline lookup yields CDR1 SGHVS and CDR2 FQNEAQ. CDR3 DNA sequence: TGTGCCAGCAGCTTAAATACCGCGGATTCGGGGGAGCAGTACTTC. It yields the protein CASSLNTADSGEQYF.